This T cell receptor beta chain was obtained from a study of T cell changes during pregnancy in multiple sclerosis. The method was immunoSEQ multiplex PCR; TCRdb's version includes in-frame clones alone and lacks a portion of them. The sample has approximately 100,000 clones, more than 80% seen once. CDR3 size: 11 residues. V was shortened by 4 bases and J by 6 bases, with 4 bases between the two germline ends. CDR1 and CDR2 (germline): MGHDK, SYGVNS. The clonotype was recovered from a female donor with multiple sclerosis, enrolled in a pregnancy study. The chain recombines TRBV25-1 with TRBJ1-3; D not resolved. The sample here was peripheral blood, taken in the second trimester of pregnancy. Here the CDR3 reads CASSAQNTIYF. The CDR3 DNA sequence: TGTGCCAGCAGTGCCCAAAACACCATATATTTT.